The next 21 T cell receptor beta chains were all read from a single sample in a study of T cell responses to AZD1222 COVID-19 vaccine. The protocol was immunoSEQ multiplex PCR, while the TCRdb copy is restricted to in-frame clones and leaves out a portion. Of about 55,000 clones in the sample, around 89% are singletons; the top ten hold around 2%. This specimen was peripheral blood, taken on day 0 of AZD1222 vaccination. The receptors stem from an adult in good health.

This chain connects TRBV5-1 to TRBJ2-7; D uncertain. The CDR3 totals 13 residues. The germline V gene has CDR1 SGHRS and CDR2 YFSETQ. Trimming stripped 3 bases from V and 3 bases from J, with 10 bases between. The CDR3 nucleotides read TGCGCCAGCAGCTCCGGGCAGTTCTACGAGCAGTACTTC. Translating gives CASSSGQFYEQYF. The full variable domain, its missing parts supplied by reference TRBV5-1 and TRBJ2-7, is KAGVTQTPRYLIKTRGQQVTLSCSPISGHRSVSWYQQTPGQGLQFLFEYFSETQRNKGNFPGRFSGRQFSNSRSEMNVSTLELGDSALYLCASSSGQFYEQYFGPGTRLTVT.

The CDR3 nucleotides are TGTGCCAGCAGCCAAGGTACGGGACGGAACACTGAAGCTTTCTTT. It codes for CASSQGTGRNTEAFF. The chain has TRBV3-1 (or the pseudogene TRBV3-2) and TRBJ1-1, with D perhaps matching TRBD1 (5 bases). Germline CDR1 LGHDT, CDR2 YNNKEL (reference sequence). The CDR3 sequence is 15 residues long. Trimming pared 1 base from V and 1 base from J, leaving 10 bases between.

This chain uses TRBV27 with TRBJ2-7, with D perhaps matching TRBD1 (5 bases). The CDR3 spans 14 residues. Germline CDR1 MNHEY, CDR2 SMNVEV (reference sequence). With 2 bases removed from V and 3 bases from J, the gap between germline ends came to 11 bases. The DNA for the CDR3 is TGTGCCAGCAGTTTAAAACAGGCGGTCTACGAGCAGTACTTC. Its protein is CASSLKQAVYEQYF.

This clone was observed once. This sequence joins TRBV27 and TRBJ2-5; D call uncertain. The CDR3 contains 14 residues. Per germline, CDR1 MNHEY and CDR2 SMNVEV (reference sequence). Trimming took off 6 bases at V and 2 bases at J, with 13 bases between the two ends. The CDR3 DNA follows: TGTGCCAGCAGGGACCGCCGCGGTCAAGAGACCCAGTACTTC. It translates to CASRDRRGQETQYF.

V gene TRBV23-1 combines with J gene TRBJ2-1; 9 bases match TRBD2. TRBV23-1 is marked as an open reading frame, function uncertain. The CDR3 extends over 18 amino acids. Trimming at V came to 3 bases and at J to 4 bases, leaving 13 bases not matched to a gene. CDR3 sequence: CASSHPAVWREGYNEQFF. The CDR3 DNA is TGCGCCAGCAGTCACCCTGCGGTGTGGCGGGAGGGTTACAATGAGCAGTTCTTC.

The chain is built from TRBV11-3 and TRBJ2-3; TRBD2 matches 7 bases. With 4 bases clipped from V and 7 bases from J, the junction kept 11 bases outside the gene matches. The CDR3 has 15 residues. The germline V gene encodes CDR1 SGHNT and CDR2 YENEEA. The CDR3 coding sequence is TGTGCCAGCAGCTCCTCGGGTGGGGGGGGAAATACGCAGTATTTT. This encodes CASSSSGGGGNTQYF.

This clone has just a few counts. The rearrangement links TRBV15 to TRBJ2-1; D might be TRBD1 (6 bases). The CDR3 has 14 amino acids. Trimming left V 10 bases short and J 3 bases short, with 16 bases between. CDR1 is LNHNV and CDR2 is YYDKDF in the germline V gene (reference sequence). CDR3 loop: CANLQGADYNEQFF. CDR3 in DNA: TGTGCCAACCTACAGGGCGCGGACTACAATGAGCAGTTCTTC.

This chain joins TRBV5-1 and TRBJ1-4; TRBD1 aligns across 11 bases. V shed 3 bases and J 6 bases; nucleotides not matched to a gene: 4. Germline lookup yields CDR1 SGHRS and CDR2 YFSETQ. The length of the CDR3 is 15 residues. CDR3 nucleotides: TGCGCCAGCAGCTCCGGACAGGGGGCTTATGAAAAACTGTTTTTT. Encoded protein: CASSSGQGAYEKLFF.

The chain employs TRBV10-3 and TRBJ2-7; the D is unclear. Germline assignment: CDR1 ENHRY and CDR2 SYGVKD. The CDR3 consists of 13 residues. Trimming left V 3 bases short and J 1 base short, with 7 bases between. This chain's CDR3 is CAISERNSYEQYF. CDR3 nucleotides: TGTGCCATCAGTGAAAGGAATTCCTACGAGCAGTACTTC.

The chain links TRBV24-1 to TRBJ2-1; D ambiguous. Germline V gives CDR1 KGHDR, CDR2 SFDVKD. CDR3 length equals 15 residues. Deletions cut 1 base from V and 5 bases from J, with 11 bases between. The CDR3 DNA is TGTGCCACCAGTGATTTCCCCGATAAAAACAATGAGCAGTTCTTC. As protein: CATSDFPDKNNEQFF.

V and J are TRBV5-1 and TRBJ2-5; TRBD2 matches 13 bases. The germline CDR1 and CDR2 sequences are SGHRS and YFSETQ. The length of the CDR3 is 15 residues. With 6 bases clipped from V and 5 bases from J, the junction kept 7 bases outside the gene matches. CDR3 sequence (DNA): TGCGCCAGCAACCTACTAGCGGGAGGGCCTGAGACCCAGTACTTC. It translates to CASNLLAGGPETQYF. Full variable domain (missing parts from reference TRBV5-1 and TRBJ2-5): KAGVTQTPRYLIKTRGQQVTLSCSPISGHRSVSWYQQTPGQGLQFLFEYFSETQRNKGNFPGRFSGRQFSNSRSEMNVSTLELGDSALYLCASNLLAGGPETQYFGPGTRLLVL.

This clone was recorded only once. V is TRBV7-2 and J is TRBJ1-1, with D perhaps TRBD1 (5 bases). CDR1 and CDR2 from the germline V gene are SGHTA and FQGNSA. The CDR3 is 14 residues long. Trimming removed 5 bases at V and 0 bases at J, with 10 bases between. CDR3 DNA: TGTGCCAGCAGCCTCAGGGTCCTGAACACTGAAGCTTTCTTT. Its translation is CASSLRVLNTEAFF.

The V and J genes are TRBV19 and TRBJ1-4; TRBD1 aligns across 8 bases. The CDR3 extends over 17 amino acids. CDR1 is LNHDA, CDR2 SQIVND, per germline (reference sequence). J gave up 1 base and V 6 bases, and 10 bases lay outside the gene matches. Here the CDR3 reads CASRIFRGPQTNEKLFF. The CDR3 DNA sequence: TGTGCCAGTAGGATCTTCAGGGGGCCACAAACTAATGAAAAACTGTTTTTT. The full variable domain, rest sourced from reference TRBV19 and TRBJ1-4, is DGGITQSPKYLFRKEGQNVTLSCEQNLNHDAMYWYRQDPGQGLRLIYYSQIVNDFQKGDIAEGYSVSREKKESFPLTVTSAQKNPTAFYLCASRIFRGPQTNEKLFFGSGTQLSVL.

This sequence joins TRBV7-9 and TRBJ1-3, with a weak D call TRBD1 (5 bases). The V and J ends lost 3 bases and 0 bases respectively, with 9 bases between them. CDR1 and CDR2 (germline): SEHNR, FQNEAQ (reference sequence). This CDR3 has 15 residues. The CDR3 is CASSFGASSGNTIYF. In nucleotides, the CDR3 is TGTGCCAGCAGCTTTGGGGCCAGCTCTGGAAACACCATATATTTT.

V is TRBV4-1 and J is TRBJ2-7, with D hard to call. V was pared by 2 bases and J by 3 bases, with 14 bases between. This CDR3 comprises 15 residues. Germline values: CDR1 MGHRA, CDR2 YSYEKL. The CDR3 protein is CASSQRLSMDYEQYF. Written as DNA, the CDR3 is TGCGCCAGCAGCCAAAGGCTCTCCATGGACTACGAGCAGTACTTC.

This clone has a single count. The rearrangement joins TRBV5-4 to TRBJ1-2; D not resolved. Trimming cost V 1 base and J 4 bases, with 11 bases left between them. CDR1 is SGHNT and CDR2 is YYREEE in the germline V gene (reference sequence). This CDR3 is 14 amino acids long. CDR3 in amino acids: CASSLTGSGYGYTF. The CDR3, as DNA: TGTGCCAGCAGCTTGACGGGTTCGGGCTATGGCTACACCTTC.

CDR3 sequence (DNA): TGCGCCAGCGGGAAGTTTGCAACTAATGAAAAACTGTTTTTT. The encoded protein is CASGKFATNEKLFF. The V and J genes are TRBV10-2 and TRBJ1-4; unclear D gene. The CDR3 totals 14 residues. The germline CDR1 and CDR2 sequences are WSHSY and SAAADI. V lost 8 bases, J lost 0 bases, and 10 bases lay in between.

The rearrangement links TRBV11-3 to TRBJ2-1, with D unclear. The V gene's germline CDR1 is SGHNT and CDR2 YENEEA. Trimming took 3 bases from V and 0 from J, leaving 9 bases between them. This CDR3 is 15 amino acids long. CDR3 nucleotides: TGTGCCAGCAGCTTGGGCCCCAGCTCCTACAATGAGCAGTTCTTC. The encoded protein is CASSLGPSSYNEQFF.

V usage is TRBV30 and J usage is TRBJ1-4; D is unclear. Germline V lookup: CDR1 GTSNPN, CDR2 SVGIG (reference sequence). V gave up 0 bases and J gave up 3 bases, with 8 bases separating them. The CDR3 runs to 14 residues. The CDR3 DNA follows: TGTGCCTGGAGTGTACGGGGTTCTAATGAAAAACTGTTTTTT. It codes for CAWSVRGSNEKLFF. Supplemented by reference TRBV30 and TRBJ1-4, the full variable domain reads SQTIHQWPATLVQPVGSPLSLECTVEGTSNPNLYWYRQAAGRGLQLLFYSVGIGQISSEVPQNLSASRPQDRQFILSSKKLLLSDSGFYLCAWSVRGSNEKLFFGSGTQLSVL.

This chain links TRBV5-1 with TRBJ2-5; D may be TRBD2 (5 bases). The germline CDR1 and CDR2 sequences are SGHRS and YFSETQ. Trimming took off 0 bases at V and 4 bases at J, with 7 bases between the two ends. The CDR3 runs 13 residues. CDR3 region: CASSLVEGETQYF. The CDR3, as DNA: TGCGCCAGCAGCTTGGTCGAGGGAGAGACCCAGTACTTC.

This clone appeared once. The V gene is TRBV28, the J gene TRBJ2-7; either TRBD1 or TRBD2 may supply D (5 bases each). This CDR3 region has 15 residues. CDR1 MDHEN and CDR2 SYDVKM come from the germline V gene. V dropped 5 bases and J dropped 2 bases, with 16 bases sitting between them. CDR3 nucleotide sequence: TGTGCCAGCAGTCTCCTCGGGACCAAAACCTACGAGCAGTACTTC. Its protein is CASSLLGTKTYEQYF.